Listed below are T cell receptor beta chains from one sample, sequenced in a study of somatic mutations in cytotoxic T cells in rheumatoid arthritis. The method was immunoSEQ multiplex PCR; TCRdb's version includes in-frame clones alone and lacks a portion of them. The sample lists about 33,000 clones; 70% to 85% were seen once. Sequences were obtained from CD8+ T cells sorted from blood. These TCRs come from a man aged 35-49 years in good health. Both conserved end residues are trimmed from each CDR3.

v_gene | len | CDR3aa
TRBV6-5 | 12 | ASSFSGSANEQF
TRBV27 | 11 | ASSFAGGQPQH
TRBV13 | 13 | ASSTLAGVSYEQY
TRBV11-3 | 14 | ASSLAPLAGLYEQY
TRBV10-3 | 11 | AISESGAYEQY
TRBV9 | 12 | ASSPNPVSYEQY
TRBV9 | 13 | ASSVRGDRGHEQY
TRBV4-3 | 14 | ASSHLYSGGLEIQF
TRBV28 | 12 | ASSSTGVVEKLF
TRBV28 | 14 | ASSLPRQGSTYEQY
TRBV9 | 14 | ASSVARDSSSYEQY
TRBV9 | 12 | ASSVGGGTYEQY
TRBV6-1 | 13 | ASSEALDSSYEQY
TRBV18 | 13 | ASSPDRSGPETQY
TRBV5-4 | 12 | ASSLEGRRYGYT
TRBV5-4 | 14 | ASSLETGLRSYEQY
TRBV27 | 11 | ASSFGSLYEQY
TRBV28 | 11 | ASSYRVPGELF
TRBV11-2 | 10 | ASGLTGNTIY
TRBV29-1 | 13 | SVVGQNQVGYEQY
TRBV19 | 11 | ASSGTGGTEAF
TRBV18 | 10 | ASSPGNTEAF
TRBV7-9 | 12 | ASSLIGTRNEQF
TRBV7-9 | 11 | ASSLRDSREAF
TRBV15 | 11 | ATSRGASHEQY
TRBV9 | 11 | ASSVEPAGELF
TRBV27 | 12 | ASGGTGGSYEQY
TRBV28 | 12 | ASSPLRDTDTQY